The clone carrying this T cell receptor (beta chain) appeared many times. These data originate in a study of T-cell reconstitution after alpha-beta-depleted transplantation in children. Trimming removed 3 bases from V and 7 bases from J; junction bases left unmatched: 3. Germline values: CDR1 SGHRS, CDR2 YFSETQ. The CDR3 extends over 13 amino acids. Researchers prepared the TCRbeta library using unique molecular identifiers, the study reports. TCRdb re-derived calls from the PCR reads in MiXCR, one entry per CDR3 protein. The table includes about 200,000 distinct CDR3 sequences, 14% to 15% detected once.

The specimen was PBMCs from the stem cell graft donor, collected from the stem cell graft. The sequence was obtained from a human donor who donated a stem cell graft to a child with acute lymphoblastic leukemia. The V and J genes are TRBV5-1 and TRBJ2-1, with 8 bases fitting TRBD1. In nucleotides, the CDR3 is TGCGCCAGCAGCTCCAGGGGGCCGAATGAGCAGTTCTTC. Its protein product is CASSSRGPNEQFF.